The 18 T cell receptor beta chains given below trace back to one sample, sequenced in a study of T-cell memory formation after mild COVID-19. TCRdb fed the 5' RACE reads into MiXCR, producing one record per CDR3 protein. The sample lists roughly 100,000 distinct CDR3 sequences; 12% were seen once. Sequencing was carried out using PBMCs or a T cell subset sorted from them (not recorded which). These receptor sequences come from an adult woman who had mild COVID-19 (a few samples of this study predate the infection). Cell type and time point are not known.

The CDR3 DNA reads TGCAGCGTTGAACTTAGGGTCGATGAGCAGTTCTTC. Amino acids: CSVELRVDEQFF. J is TRBJ2-1 and V is TRBV29-1; D is unclear. The germline V gene has CDR1 SQVTM and CDR2 ANQGSEA. The CDR3 is made up of 12 amino acids. Between the trimmed V and J ends, which lost 2 bases and 8 bases, there was a span of 10 bases.

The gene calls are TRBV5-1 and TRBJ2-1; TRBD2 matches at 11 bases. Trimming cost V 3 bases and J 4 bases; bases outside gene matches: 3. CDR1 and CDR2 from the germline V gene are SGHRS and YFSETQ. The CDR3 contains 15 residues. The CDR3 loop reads CASSSTSGDYNEQFF. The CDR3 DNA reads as TGCGCCAGCAGCTCGACTAGCGGGGATTACAATGAGCAGTTCTTC.

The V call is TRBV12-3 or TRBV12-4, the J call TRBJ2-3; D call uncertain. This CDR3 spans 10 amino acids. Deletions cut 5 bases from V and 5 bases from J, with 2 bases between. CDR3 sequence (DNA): TGTGCCAGCAGTCAAGATACGCAGTATTTT. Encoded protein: CASSQDTQYF.

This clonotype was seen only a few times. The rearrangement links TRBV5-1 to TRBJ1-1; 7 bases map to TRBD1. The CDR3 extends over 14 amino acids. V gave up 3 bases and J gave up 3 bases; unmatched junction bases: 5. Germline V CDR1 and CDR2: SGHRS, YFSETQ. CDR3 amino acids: CASSSIDRDTEAFF. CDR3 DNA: TGCGCCAGCAGCTCGATCGACAGGGACACTGAAGCTTTCTTT.

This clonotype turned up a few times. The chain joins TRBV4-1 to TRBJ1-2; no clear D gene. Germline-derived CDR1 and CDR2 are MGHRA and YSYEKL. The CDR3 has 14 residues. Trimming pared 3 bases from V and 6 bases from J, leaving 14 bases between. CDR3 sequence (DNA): TGCGCCAGCAGCCAGGCCGGAACAGCGGATGGCTACACCTTC. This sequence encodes CASSQAGTADGYTF.

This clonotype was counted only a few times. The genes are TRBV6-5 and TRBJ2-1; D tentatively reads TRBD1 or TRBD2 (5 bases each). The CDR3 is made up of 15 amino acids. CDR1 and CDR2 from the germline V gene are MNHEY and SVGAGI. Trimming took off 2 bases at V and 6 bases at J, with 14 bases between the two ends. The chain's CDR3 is CASSYEGTAFNEQFF. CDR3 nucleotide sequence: TGTGCCAGCAGTTACGAAGGGACCGCCTTCAATGAGCAGTTCTTC.

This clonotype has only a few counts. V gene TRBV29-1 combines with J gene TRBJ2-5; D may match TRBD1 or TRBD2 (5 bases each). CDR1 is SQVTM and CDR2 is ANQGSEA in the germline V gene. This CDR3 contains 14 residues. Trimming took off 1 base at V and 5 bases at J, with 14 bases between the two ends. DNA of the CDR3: TGCAGCGTTGAAGCTGAGGGGTCGGTGGAGACCCAGTACTTC. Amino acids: CSVEAEGSVETQYF.

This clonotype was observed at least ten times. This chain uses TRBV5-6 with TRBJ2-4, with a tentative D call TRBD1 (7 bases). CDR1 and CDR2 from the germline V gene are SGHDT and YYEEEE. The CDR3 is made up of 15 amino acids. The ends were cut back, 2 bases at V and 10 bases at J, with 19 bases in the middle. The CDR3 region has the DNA TGTGCCAGCAGCTTTGACAGGGAGGCCATTTTGATTCAGTACTTC. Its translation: CASSFDREAILIQYF.

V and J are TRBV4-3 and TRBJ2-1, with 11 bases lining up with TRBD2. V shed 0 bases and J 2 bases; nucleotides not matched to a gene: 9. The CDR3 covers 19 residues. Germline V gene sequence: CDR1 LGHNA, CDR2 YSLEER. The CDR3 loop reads CASSQERLAGGITYNEQFF. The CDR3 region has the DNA TGCGCCAGCAGCCAAGAAAGGCTAGCGGGAGGTATAACCTACAATGAGCAGTTCTTC.

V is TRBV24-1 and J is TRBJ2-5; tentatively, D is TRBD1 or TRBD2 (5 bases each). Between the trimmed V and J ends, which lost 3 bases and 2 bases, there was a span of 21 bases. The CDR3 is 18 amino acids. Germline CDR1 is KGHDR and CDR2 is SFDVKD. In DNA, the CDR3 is TGTGCCACCAGTGATCAGCCGGGTCTCACATGGGGGCAAGAGACCCAGTACTTC. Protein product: CATSDQPGLTWGQETQYF.

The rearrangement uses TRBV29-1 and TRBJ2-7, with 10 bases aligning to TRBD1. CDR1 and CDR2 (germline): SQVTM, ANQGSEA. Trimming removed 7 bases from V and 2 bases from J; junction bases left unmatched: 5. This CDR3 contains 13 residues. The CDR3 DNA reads TGCAGCGCCTTGGACAGGGGGACCTACGAGCAGTACTTC. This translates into CSALDRGTYEQYF.

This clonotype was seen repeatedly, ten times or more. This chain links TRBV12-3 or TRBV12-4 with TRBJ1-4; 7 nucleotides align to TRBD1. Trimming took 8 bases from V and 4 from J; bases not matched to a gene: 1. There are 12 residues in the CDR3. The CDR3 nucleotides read TGTGCCAGCCGGGACAGTAATGAAAAACTGTTTTTT. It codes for CASRDSNEKLFF.

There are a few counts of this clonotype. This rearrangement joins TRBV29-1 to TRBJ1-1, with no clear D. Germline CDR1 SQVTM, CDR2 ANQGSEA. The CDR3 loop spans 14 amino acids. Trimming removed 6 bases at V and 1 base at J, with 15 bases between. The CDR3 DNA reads TGCAGCGTCGCCACATCCGCGGGGAACACTGAAGCTTTCTTT. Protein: CSVATSAGNTEAFF.

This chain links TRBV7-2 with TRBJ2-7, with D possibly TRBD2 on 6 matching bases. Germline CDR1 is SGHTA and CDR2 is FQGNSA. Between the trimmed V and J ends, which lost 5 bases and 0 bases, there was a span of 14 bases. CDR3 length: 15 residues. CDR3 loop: CASSDWGESSYEQYF. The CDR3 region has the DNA TGTGCCAGCAGCGACTGGGGGGAGAGCTCCTACGAGCAGTACTTC.

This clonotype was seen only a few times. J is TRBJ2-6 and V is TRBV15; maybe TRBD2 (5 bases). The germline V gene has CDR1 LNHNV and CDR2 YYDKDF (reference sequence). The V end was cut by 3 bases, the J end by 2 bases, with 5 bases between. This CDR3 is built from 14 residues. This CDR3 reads CATSSGAGANVLTF. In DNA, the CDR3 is TGTGCCACCAGCAGCGGGGCTGGGGCCAACGTCCTGACTTTC.

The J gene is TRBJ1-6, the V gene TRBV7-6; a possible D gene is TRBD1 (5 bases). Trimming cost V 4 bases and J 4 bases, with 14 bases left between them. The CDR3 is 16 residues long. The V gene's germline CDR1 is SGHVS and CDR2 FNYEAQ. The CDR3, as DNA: TGTGCCAGCAGCTCCTCCGGGACCGCTTATAATTCACCCCTCCACTTT. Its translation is CASSSSGTAYNSPLHF.

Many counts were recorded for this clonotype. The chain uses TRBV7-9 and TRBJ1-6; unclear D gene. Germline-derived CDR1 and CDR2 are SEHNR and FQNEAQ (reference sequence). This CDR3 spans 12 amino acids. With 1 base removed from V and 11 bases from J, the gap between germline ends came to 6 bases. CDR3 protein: CASSLGAAPLHF. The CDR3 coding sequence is TGTGCCAGCAGCTTAGGGGCGGCACCCCTCCACTTT.

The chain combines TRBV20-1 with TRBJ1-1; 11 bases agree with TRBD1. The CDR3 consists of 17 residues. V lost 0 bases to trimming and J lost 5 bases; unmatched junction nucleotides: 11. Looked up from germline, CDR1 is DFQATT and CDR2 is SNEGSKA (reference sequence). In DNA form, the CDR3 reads TGCAGTGCTAGAGATGTCGGGACAGGGGGACCCAAAACTGAAGCTTTCTTT. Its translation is CSARDVGTGGPKTEAFF.